Detailed here is one T cell receptor beta chain. The sample originates from a study of control samples from healthy donors and cancer patients. Assay: immunoSEQ multiplex PCR; the TCRdb copy retains only in-frame clones and omits some. The table shows more than 100,000 clones, with around nine tenths occurring only once. This CDR3 has 15 residues. Per the germline V gene, CDR1 is SGHVS and CDR2 is FNYEAQ. V gave up 4 bases and J gave up 4 bases, with 14 bases separating them. This chain joins TRBV7-6 and TRBJ1-5, with D unresolved. This receptor was identified in a man in his late teens or twenties in good health. Sequencing was performed on blood. The CDR3 loop is CASSSIGLGNQPQHF. In DNA form, the CDR3 reads TGTGCCAGCAGCTCCATTGGTCTAGGAAATCAGCCCCAGCATTTT.